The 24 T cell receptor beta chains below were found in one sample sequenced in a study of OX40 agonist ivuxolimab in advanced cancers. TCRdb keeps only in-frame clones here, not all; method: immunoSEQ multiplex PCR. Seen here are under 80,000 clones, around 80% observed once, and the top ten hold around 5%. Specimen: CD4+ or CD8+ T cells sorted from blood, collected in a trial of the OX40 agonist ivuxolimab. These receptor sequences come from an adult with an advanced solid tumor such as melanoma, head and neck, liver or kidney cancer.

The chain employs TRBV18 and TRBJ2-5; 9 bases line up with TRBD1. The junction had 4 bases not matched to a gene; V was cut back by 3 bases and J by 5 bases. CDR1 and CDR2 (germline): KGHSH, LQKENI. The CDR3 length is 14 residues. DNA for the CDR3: TGTGCCAGCTCACCCGGGACAGGGTCGGAGACCCAGTACTTC. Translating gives CASSPGTGSETQYF.

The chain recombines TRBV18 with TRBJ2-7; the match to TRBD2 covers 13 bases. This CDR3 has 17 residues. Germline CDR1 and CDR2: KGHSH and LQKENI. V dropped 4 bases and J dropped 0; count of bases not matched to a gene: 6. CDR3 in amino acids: CASSRGTSGTGSYEQYF. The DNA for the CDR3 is TGTGCCAGCTCACGTGGGACTAGCGGGACTGGCTCCTACGAGCAGTACTTC. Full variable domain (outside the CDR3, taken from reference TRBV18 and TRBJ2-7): NAGVMQNPRHLVRRRGQEARLRCSPMKGHSHVYWYRQLPEEGLKFMVYLQKENIIDESGMPKERFSAEFPKEGPSILRIQQVVRGDSAAYFCASSRGTSGTGSYEQYFGPGTRLTVT.

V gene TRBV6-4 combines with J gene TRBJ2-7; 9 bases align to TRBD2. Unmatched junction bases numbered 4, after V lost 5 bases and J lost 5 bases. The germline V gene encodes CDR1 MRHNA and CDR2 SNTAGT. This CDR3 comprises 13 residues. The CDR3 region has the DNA TGTGCCAGCAGTCAAGAGCGGGGGGACGAGCAGTACTTC. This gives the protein CASSQERGDEQYF.

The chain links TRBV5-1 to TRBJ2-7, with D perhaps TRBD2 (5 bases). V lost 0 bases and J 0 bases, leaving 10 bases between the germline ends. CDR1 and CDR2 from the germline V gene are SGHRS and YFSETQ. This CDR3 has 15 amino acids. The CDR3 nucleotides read TGCGCCAGCAGCTTGGATCCGGGATCCTCCTACGAGCAGTACTTC. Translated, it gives CASSLDPGSSYEQYF.

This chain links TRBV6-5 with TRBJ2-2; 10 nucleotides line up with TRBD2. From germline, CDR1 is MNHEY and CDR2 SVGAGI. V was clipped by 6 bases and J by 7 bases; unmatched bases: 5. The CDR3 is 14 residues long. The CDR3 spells CASRGLAADGELFF. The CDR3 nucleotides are TGTGCCAGCAGAGGACTAGCGGCCGACGGGGAGCTGTTTTTT.

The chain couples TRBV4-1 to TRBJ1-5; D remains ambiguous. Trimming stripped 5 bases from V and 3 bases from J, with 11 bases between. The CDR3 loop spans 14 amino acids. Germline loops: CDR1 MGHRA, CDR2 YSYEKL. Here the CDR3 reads CASSFHNDNQPQHF. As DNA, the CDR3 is TGCGCCAGCAGCTTTCACAACGACAATCAGCCCCAGCATTTT.

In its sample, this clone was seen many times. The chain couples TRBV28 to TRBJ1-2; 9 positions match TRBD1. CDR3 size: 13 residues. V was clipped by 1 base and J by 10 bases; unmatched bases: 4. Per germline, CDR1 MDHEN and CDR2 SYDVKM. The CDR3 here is CASSLLTGGDYTF. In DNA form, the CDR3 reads TGTGCCAGCAGTTTATTGACAGGGGGTGACTACACCTTC.

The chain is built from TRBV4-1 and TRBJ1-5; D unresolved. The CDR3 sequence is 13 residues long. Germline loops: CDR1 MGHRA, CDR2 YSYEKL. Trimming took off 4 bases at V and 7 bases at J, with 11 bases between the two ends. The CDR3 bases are TGCGCCAGCAGCCTTTTTATGTCGCAGCCCCAGCATTTT. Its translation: CASSLFMSQPQHF.

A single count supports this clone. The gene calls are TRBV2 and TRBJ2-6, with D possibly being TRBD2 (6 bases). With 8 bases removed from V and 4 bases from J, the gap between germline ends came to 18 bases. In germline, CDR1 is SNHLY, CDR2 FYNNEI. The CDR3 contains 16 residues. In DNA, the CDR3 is TGTGCCAGCGGGCGCGGGACCGGGTTCGGGGCCAACGTCCTGACTTTC. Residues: CASGRGTGFGANVLTF.

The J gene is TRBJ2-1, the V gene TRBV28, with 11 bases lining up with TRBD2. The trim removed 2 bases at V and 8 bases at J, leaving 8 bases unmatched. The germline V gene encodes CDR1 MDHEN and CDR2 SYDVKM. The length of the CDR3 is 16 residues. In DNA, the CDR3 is TGTGCCAGCAGTTTAGGCGGTAGCGGGAGGGTCTATGAGCAGTTCTTC. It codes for CASSLGGSGRVYEQFF. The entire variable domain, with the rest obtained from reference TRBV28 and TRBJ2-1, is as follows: DVKVTQSSRYLVKRTGEKVFLECVQDMDHENMFWYRQDPGLGLRLIYFSYDVKMKEKGDIPEGYSVSREKKERFSLILESASTNQTSMYLCASSLGGSGRVYEQFFGPGTRLTVL.

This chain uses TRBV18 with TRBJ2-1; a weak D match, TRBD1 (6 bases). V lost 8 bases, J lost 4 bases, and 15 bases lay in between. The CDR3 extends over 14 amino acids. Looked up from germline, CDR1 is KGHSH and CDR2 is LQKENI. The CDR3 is CASTEQGGYNEQFF. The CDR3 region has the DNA TGTGCCAGCACGGAGCAAGGGGGTTACAATGAGCAGTTCTTC.

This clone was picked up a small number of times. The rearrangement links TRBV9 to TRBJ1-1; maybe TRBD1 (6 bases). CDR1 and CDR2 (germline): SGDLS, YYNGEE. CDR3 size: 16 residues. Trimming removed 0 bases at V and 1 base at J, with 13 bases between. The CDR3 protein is CASSVEFGGANTEAFF. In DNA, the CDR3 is TGTGCCAGCAGCGTAGAATTTGGGGGGGCGAACACTGAAGCTTTCTTT. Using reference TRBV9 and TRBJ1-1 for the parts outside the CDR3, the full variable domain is DSGVTQTPKHLITATGQRVTLRCSPRSGDLSVYWYQQSLDQGLQFLIQYYNGEERAKGNILERFSAQQFPDLHSELNLSSLELGDSALYFCASSVEFGGANTEAFFGQGTRLTVV.

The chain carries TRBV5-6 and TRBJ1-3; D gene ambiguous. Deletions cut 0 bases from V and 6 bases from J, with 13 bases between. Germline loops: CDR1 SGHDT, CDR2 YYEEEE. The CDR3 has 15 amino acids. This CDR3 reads CASSLGPEVQNTIYF. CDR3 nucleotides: TGTGCCAGCAGCTTGGGGCCCGAGGTCCAAAACACCATATATTTT.

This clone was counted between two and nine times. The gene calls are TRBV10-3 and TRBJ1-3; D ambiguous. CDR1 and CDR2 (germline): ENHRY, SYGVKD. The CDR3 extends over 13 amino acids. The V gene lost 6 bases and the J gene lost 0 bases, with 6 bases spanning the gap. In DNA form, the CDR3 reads TGTGCCATCAGGCCGGCCTCTGGAAACACCATATATTTT. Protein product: CAIRPASGNTIYF.

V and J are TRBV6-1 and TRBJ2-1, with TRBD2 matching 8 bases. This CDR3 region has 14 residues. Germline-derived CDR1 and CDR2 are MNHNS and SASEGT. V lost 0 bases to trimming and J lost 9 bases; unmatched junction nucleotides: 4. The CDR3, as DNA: TGTGCCAGCAGTGAAGCGTGGCGGGAGGCTGAGCAGTTCTTC. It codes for CASSEAWREAEQFF.

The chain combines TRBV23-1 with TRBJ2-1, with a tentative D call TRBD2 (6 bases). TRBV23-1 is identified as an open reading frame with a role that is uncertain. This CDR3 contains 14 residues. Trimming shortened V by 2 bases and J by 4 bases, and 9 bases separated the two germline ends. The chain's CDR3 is CASSQAGSYNEQFF. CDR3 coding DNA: TGCGCCAGCAGTCAAGCGGGATCTTACAATGAGCAGTTCTTC.

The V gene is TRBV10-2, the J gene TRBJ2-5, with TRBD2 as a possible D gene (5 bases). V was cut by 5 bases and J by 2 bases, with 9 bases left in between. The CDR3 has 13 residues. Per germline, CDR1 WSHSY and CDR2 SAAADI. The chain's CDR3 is CASSPRGQETQYF. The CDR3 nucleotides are TGCGCCAGCAGTCCCCGGGGTCAAGAGACCCAGTACTTC.

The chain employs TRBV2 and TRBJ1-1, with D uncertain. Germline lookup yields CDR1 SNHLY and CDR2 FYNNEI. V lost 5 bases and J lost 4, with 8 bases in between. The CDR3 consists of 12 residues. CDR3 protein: CASSPRTTEAFF. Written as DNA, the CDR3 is TGTGCCAGCAGTCCCCGGACCACTGAAGCTTTCTTT.

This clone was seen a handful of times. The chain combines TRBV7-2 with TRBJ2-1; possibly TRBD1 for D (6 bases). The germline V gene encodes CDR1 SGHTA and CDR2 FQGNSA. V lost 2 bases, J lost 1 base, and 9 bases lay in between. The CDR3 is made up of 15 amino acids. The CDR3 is CASSLTQGSYNEQFF. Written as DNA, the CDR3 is TGTGCCAGCAGCTTAACACAGGGTTCCTACAATGAGCAGTTCTTC. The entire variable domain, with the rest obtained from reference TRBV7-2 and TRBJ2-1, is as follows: GAGVSQSPSNKVTEKGKDVELRCDPISGHTALYWYRQSLGQGLEFLIYFQGNSAPDKSGLPSDRFSAERTGGSVSTLTIQRTQQEDSAVYLCASSLTQGSYNEQFFGPGTRLTVL.

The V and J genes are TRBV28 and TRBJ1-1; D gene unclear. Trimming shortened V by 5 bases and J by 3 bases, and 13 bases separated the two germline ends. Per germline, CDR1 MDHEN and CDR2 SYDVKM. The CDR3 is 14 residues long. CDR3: CASSLMGTDTEAFF. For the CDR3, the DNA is TGTGCCAGCAGTCTCATGGGTACGGACACTGAAGCTTTCTTT.

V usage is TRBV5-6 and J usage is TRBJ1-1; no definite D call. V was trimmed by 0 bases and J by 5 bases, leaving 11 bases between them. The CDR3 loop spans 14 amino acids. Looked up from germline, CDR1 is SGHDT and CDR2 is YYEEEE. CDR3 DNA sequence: TGTGCCAGCAGCTTGGGAGGGAGGGATACTGAAGCTTTCTTT. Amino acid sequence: CASSLGGRDTEAFF. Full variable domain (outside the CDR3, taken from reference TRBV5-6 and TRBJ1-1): DAGVTQSPTHLIKTRGQQVTLRCSPKSGHDTVSWYQQALGQGPQFIFQYYEEEERQRGNFPDRFSGHQFPNYSSELNVNALLLGDSALYLCASSLGGRDTEAFFGQGTRLTVV.

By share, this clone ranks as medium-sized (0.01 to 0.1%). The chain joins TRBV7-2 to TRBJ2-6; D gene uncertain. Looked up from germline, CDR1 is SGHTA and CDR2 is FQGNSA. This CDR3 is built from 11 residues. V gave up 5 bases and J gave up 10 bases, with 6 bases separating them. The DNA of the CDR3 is TGTGCCAGCAGCCCACATAACGTCCTGACTTTC. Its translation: CASSPHNVLTF.

This CDR3 reads CATSRDRGGGELFF. DNA of the CDR3: TGTGCCACCAGCAGAGATAGGGGTGGCGGGGAGCTGTTTTTT. The V call is TRBV15, the J call TRBJ2-2; perhaps TRBD1 as D (5 bases). V was trimmed by 0 bases and J by 7 bases, leaving 9 bases between them. The CDR3 covers 14 residues. Germline-derived CDR1 and CDR2 are LNHNV and YYDKDF (reference sequence). The complete variable domain, with remaining parts taken from reference TRBV15 and TRBJ2-2, reads DAMVIQNPRYQVTQFGKPVTLSCSQTLNHNVMYWYQQKSSQAPKLLFHYYDKDFNNEADTPDNFQSRRPNTSFCFLDIRSPGLGDTAMYLCATSRDRGGGELFFGEGSRLTVL.

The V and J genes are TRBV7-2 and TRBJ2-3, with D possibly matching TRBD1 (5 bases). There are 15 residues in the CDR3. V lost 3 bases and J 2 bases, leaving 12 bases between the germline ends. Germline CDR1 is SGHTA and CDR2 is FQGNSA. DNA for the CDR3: TGTGCCAGCAGCTTTAGCCAGGGCGTCACAGATACGCAGTATTTT. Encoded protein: CASSFSQGVTDTQYF. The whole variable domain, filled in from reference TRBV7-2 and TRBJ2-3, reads GAGVSQSPSNKVTEKGKDVELRCDPISGHTALYWYRQSLGQGLEFLIYFQGNSAPDKSGLPSDRFSAERTGGSVSTLTIQRTQQEDSAVYLCASSFSQGVTDTQYFGPGTRLTVL.